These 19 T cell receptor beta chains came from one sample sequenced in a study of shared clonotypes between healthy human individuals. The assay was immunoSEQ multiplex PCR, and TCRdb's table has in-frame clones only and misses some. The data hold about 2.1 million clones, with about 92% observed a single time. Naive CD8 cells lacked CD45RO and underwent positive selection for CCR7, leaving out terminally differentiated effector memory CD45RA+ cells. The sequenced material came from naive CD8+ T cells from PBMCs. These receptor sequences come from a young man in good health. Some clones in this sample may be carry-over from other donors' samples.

The CDR3: CSGTLGRVMNTEAFF. CDR3 bases: TGCAGCGGGACCCTTGGGAGGGTGATGAACACTGAAGCTTTCTTT. The chain combines TRBV29-1 with TRBJ1-1; D gene uncertain. Germline V gene sequence: CDR1 SQVTM, CDR2 ANQGSEA. V dropped 7 bases and J dropped 0 bases, with 18 bases sitting between them. CDR3 size: 15 residues. Combining the CDR3 with reference TRBV29-1 and TRBJ1-1 gives the whole variable domain SAVISQKPSRDICQRGTSLTIQCQVDSQVTMMFWYRQQPGQSLTLIATANQGSEATYESGFVIDKFPISRPNLTFSTLTVSNMSPEDSSIYLCSGTLGRVMNTEAFFGQGTRLTVV.

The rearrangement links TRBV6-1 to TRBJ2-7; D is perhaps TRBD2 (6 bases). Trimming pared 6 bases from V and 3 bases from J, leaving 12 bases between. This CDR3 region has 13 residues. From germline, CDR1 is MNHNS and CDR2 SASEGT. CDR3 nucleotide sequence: TGTGCCAGCAGGGAGGGAGCCCTCTACGAGCAGTACTTC. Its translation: CASREGALYEQYF.

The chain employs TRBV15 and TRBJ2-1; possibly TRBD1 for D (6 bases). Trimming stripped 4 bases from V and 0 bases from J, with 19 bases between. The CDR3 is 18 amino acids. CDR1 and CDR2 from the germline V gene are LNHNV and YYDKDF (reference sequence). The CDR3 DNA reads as TGTGCCACCAGCACGGGAAGATTTCGGGACAACTCCTACAATGAGCAGTTCTTC. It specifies CATSTGRFRDNSYNEQFF.

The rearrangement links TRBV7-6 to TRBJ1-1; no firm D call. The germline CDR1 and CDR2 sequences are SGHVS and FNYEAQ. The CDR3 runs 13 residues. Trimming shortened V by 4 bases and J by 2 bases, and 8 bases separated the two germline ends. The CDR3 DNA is TGTGCCAGCAGCTATCAGCCAAACACTGAAGCTTTCTTT. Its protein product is CASSYQPNTEAFF.

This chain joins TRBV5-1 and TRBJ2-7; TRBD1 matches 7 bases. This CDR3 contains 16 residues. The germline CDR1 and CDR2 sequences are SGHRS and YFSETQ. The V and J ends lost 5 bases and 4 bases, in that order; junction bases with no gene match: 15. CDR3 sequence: CASSPFRQGVEYEQYF. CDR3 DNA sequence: TGCGCCAGCAGTCCCTTTCGACAGGGCGTAGAATACGAGCAGTACTTC.

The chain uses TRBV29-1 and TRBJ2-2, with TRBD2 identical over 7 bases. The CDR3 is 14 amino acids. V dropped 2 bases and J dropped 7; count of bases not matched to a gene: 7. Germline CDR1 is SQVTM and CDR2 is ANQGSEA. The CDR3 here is CSVESGANGGELFF. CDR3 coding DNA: TGCAGCGTTGAAAGCGGGGCTAACGGCGGGGAGCTGTTTTTT.

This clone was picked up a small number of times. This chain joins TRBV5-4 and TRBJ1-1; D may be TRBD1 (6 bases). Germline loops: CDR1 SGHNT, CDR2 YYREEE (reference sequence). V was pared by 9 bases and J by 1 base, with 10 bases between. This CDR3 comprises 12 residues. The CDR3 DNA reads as TGTGCCACATGGGGGCAGAACACTGAAGCTTTCTTT. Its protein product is CATWGQNTEAFF.

The CDR3 sequence: CASSSGRGAGTEAFF. The CDR3 bases are TGTGCCAGCAGCTCAGGGCGAGGAGCAGGTACTGAAGCTTTCTTT. The chain joins TRBV9 to TRBJ1-1; a possible D gene is TRBD1 (5 bases). The V gene lost 4 bases and the J gene lost 5 bases, with 18 bases spanning the gap. Germline CDR1 and CDR2: SGDLS and YYNGEE. The CDR3 sequence is 15 residues long.

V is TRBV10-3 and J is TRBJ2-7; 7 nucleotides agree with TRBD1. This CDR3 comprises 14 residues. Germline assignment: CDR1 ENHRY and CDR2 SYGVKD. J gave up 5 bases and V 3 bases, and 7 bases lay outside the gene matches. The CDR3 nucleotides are TGTGCCATCAGTGAACGGACAGGAACCCACGAGCAGTACTTC. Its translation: CAISERTGTHEQYF.

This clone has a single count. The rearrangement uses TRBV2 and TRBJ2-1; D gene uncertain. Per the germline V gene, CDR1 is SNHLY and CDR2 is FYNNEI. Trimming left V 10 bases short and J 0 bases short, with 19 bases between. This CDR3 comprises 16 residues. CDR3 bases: TGTGCCATTCAACCTCAAAAGGCGAGCTCCTACAATGAGCAGTTCTTC. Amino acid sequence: CAIQPQKASSYNEQFF.

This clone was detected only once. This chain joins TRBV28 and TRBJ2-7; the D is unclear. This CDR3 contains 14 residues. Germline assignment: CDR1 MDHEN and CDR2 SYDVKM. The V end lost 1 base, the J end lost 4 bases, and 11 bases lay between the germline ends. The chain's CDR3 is CASSLYRALYEQYF. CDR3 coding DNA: TGTGCCAGCAGTTTATATCGGGCCTTGTACGAGCAGTACTTC.

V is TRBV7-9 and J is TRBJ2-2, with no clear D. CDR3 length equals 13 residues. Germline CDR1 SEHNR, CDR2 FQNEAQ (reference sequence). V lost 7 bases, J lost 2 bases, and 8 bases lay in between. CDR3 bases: TGTGCCAGCACCGAGATTAACACCGGGGAGCTGTTTTTT. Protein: CASTEINTGELFF.

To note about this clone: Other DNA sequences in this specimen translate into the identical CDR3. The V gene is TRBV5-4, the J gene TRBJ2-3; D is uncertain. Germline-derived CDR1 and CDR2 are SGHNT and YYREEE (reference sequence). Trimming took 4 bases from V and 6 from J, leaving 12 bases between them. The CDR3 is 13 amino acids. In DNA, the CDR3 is TGTGCCAGCAGCCTTGAACCTATGGATACGCAGTATTTT. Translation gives CASSLEPMDTQYF.

CDR3 DNA sequence: TGTGCCAGCAGTCCCGGGGGACGGAACACCATATATTTT. Translation: CASSPGGRNTIYF. This rearrangement joins TRBV27 to TRBJ1-3; possible D gene TRBD1, 5 bases. The CDR3 sequence is 13 residues long. Germline V gene sequence: CDR1 MNHEY, CDR2 SMNVEV (reference sequence). The V gene lost 5 bases and the J gene lost 7 bases, with 12 bases spanning the gap.

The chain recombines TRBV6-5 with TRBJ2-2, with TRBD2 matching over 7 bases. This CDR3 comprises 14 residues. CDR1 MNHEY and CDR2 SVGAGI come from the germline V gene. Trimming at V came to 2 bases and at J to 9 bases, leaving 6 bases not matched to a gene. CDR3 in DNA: TGTGCCAGCAGTTACGGGGGGGGTAGTCGGGAGCTGTTTTTT. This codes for CASSYGGGSRELFF.

The CDR3 nucleotides read TGTGCCAGCAGTACAAGCGACAGGGTTCCTGAGCAGTTCTTC. Its translation is CASSTSDRVPEQFF. This chain links TRBV2 with TRBJ2-1; 7 bases map to TRBD1. CDR3 length: 14 amino acids. Losses at the gene ends were 5 bases for V and 9 bases for J; bases not matched to a gene: 10. The germline V gene has CDR1 SNHLY and CDR2 FYNNEI.

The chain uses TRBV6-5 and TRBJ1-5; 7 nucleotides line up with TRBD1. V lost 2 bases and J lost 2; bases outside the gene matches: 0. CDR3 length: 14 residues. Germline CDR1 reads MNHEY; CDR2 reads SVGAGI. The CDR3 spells CASSYTGGNQPQHF. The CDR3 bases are TGTGCCAGCAGTTACACAGGGGGCAATCAGCCCCAGCATTTT.

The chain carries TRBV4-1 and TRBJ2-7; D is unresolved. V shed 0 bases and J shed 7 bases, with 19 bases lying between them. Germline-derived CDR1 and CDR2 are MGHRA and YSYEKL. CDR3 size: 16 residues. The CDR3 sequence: CASSQDPIPRAEEQYF. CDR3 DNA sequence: TGCGCCAGCAGCCAAGATCCCATCCCTCGGGCGGAAGAGCAGTACTTC.

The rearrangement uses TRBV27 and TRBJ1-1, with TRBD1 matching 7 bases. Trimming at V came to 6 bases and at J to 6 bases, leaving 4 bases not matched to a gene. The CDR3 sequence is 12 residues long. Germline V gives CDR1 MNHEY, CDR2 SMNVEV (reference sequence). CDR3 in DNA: TGTGCCAGCAGCCCAGACAGGGCTGAAGCTTTCTTT. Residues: CASSPDRAEAFF.